Listed below are T cell receptor beta chains from one sample, sequenced in a study of blood T cell repertoires in COVID-19. Sequencing was performed with immunoSEQ multiplex PCR; in TCRdb, only in-frame clones are kept and a portion is missing. In the table there are about 120,000 clones, about 85% of which are singletons. Sample: peripheral blood. The source of these receptors is a man aged 35 to 55 with acute or convalescent COVID-19. Both conserved end residues are part of each CDR3. The D gene is left open where the match is weak. Size is omitted from some rows. Given values are once, few, many or a class for expanded clones.

CDR3 protein,CDR3 DNA,V gene,J gene,clone size,D gene
CATLAGGPSYEQYF,TGTGCCACCCTAGCGGGGGGGCCCTCCTACGAGCAGTACTTC,TRBV2,TRBJ2-7,once,TRBD2
CSVGSGLGETQYF,TGCAGCGTTGGGTCGGGACTAGGAGAGACCCAGTACTTC,TRBV29-1,TRBJ2-5,once,TRBD2
CATSRAGTKNYGYTF,TGTGCCACCAGCAGAGCCGGGACAAAGAACTATGGCTACACCTTC,TRBV15,TRBJ1-2,NA,NA
CASSAQGSNQPQHF,TGTGCCAGCTCAGCGCAGGGTTCCAATCAGCCCCAGCATTTT,TRBV18,TRBJ1-5,once,NA
CASSYRTSGRAYEQYF,TGTGCCAGCAGTTACCGGACTAGCGGGAGGGCCTACGAGCAGTACTTC,TRBV6-5,TRBJ2-7,NA,TRBD2
CASSQEDSRNTIYF,TGCGCCAGCAGCCAAGAGGACAGCCGAAACACCATATATTTT,TRBV4-1,TRBJ1-3,few,NA
CASSFERGVINEQFF,TGTGCCAGCAGCTTTGAGCGGGGGGTAATCAATGAGCAGTTCTTC,TRBV7-2,TRBJ2-1,NA,TRBD2
CASSPGTSGDPRETQYF,TGCGCCAGCAGCCCCGGGACTAGCGGGGACCCCAGGGAGACCCAGTACTTC,TRBV5-1,TRBJ2-5,NA,TRBD2
CSVERGGVNTEAFF,TGCAGCGTTGAAAGGGGCGGAGTGAACACTGAAGCTTTCTTT,TRBV29-1,TRBJ1-1,once,NA
CASSEAYEQYF,TGTGCCAGTAGTGAGGCCTACGAGCAGTACTTC,TRBV19,TRBJ2-7,NA,NA
CASSYGGKGNQPQHF,TGTGCCAGCAGTTACGGAGGGAAAGGCAATCAGCCCCAGCATTTT,TRBV6-2/TRBV6-3,TRBJ1-5,NA,NA
CASRPTGSDTQYF,TGTGCCAGCCGGCCTACGGGGTCAGATACGCAGTATTTT,TRBV5-6,TRBJ2-3,few,NA
CASSLDRQGYGYTF,TGTGCCAGCAGCTTAGACAGACAGGGGTATGGCTACACCTTC,TRBV7-9,TRBJ1-2,few,TRBD1
CAISERGETQYF,TGTGCCATCAGTGAGAGGGGGGAGACCCAGTACTTC,TRBV10-3,TRBJ2-5,NA,NA
CASSLPDGTEAFF,TGTGCCAGCAGCTTGCCCGATGGGACAGAAGCTTTCTTT,TRBV5-6,TRBJ1-1,NA,NA
CASSLAASGRDEQFF,TGTGCTAGCAGCTTAGCAGCTAGCGGGAGGGATGAGCAGTTCTTC,TRBV7-7,TRBJ2-1,once,TRBD2
CASSRSGTGLSGNTIYF,TGCGCCAGCAGCCGATCCGGGACAGGGCTCTCTGGAAACACCATATATTTT,TRBV4-3,TRBJ1-3,NA,TRBD1
CASSAWALGTGELFF,TGTGCCAGCAGCGCTTGGGCGCTCGGTACCGGGGAGCTGTTTTTT,TRBV2,TRBJ2-2,NA,NA
CASSLVAGEYNEQFF,TGTGCCAGCAGCTTGGTAGCGGGGGAGTACAATGAGCAGTTCTTC,TRBV5-4,TRBJ2-1,NA,TRBD2
CATSRGQGASTVTQYF,TGTGCCACCAGCAGAGGACAGGGGGCGTCCACAGTTACGCAGTATTTT,TRBV15,TRBJ2-3,NA,TRBD1
CASSATSGGARQFF,TGTGCCAGCAGCGCGACTAGCGGGGGGGCCAGGCAGTTCTTC,TRBV7-2,TRBJ2-1,once,TRBD2
CASSKGLAGGFHEQYF,TGTGCCAGTAGTAAGGGACTAGCGGGGGGGTTCCACGAGCAGTACTTC,TRBV19,TRBJ2-7,NA,TRBD2
CASSSRLAGGPNTGELFF,TGTGCCAGCAGTTCCCGACTAGCGGGAGGGCCAAACACCGGGGAGCTGTTTTTT,TRBV27,TRBJ2-2,NA,TRBD2
CASSRTGEDSPLHF,TGTGCCAGCAGCCGGACAGGGGAGGATTCACCCCTCCACTTT,TRBV4-2,TRBJ1-6,NA,TRBD1